This record concerns one T cell receptor (beta chain) sequence. Its antigen remains unidentified. The read ends 3 residues before the CDR3 terminus; that terminus is restored from the germline J gene. The CDR3 has 13 residues. Germline lookup yields CDR1 LNHDA and CDR2 SQIVND (reference sequence). V was shortened by 5 bases and J by 9 bases, with 14 bases between the two germline ends. This specimen comes from a study of T cells in women clearing cervical HPV infection. The wider study: Donors had HPV16-related CIN3 or worse; 2 had invasive cancer. Only a few women had HLA typing results available.

The assay was immunoSEQ multiplex PCR, and TCRdb's table has in-frame clones only and misses some. This sample contains approximately 41,000 clones. Prevalent HPV16 infections were excluded; only incident single HPV16 infections included. Study-wide findings and caveats: Unknown T-cell numbers per sample may underlie the richness differences.

This TCR was sampled from a woman aged 18 to 69 with a cervical HPV16 infection that either progressed to CIN3+ or cleared (not recorded which). The sample taken for sequencing was blood buffy coat. The chain uses TRBV19 and TRBJ1-5; the D gene is possibly TRBD1 (6 bases). The CDR3 loop reads CASSQQGGGPQHF. CDR3 bases read: TGTGCCAGTAGTCAACAGGGAGGAGGGCCC.